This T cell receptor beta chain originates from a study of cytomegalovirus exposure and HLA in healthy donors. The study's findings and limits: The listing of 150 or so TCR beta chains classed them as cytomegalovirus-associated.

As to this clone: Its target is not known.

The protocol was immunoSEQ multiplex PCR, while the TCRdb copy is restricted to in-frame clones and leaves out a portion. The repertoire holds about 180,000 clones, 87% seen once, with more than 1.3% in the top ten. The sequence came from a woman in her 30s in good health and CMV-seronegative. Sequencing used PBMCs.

The CDR3 here is CASSSQTRTSTDTQYF. The CDR3 DNA is TGTGCCAGCAGCTCCCAAACACGGACTAGCACAGATACGCAGTATTTT. The rearrangement joins TRBV5-8 to TRBJ2-3; possibly TRBD2 for D (5 bases). This CDR3 is built from 16 residues. The germline CDR1 and CDR2 sequences are SGHTS and YDEGEE. V was shortened by 3 bases and J by 0 bases, with 14 bases between the two germline ends. Variable domain in full (rest from reference TRBV5-8 and TRBJ2-3): EAGVTQSPTHLIKTRGQQATLRCSPISGHTSVYWYQQALGLGLQFLLWYDEGEERNRGNFPPRFSGRQFPNYSSELNVNALELEDSALYLCASSSQTRTSTDTQYFGPGTRLTVL.